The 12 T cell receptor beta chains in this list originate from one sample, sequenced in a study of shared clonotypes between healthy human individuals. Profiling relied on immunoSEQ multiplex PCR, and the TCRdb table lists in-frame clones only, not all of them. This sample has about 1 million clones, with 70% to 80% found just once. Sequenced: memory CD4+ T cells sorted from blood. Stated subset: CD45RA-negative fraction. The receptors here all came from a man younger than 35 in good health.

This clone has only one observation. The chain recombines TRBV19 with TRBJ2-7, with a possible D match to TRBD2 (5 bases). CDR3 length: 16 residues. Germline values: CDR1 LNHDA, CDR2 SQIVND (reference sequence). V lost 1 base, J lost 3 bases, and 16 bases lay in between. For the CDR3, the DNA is TGTGCCAGTAGTATAGTTGGGTCGGGGATCCTCTACGAGCAGTACTTC. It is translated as CASSIVGSGILYEQYF.

For the CDR3, the DNA is TGTGCCAGCAGCCTTCTACTAGCGGGGGCTTTAGGACGCTCCTACGAGCAGTACTTC. Its protein product is CASSLLLAGALGRSYEQYF. This sequence joins TRBV7-2 and TRBJ2-7, with TRBD2 matching over 11 bases. CDR3 length: 19 residues. CDR1 SGHTA and CDR2 FQGNSA come from the germline V gene. V lost 5 bases to trimming and J lost 0 bases; unmatched junction nucleotides: 15. The variable domain in full, with the rest retrieved from reference TRBV7-2 and TRBJ2-7, is GAGVSQSPSNKVTEKGKDVELRCDPISGHTALYWYRQSLGQGLEFLIYFQGNSAPDKSGLPSDRFSAERTGGSVSTLTIQRTQQEDSAVYLCASSLLLAGALGRSYEQYFGPGTRLTVT.

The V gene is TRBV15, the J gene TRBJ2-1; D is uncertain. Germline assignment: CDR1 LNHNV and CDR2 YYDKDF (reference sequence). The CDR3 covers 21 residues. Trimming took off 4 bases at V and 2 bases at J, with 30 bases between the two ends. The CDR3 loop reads CATSNTFTPRNPHSTYNEQFF. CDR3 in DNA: TGTGCCACCAGCAATACTTTTACACCGCGAAACCCTCACAGCACCTACAATGAGCAGTTCTTC.

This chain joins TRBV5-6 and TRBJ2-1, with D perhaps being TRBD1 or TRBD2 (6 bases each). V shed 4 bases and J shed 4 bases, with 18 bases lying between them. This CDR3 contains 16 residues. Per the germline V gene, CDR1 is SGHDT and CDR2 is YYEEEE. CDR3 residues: CASSPGGHLSYNEQFF. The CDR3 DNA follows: TGTGCCAGCAGCCCCGGGGGCCACTTGTCTTACAATGAGCAGTTCTTC.

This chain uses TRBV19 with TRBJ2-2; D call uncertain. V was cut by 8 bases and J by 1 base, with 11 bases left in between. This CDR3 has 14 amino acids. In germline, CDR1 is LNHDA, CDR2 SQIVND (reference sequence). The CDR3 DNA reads TGTGCCAGTCTGCCGGCCCAGAACACCGGGGAGCTGTTTTTT. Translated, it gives CASLPAQNTGELFF.

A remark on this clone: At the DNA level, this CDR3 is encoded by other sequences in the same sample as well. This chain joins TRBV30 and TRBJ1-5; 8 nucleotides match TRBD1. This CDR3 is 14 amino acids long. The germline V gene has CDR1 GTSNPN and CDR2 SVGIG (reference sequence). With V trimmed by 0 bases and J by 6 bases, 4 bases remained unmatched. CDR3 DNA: TGTGCCTGGAGTGTAGGACAGGGTGGTCAGCCCCAGCATTTT. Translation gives CAWSVGQGGQPQHF.

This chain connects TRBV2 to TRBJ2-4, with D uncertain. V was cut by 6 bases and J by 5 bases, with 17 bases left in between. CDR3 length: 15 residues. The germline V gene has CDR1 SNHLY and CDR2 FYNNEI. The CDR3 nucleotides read TGTGCCAGCAGGGGTTTGCTCCTTGGCCAAAACATTCAGTACTTC. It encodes CASRGLLLGQNIQYF. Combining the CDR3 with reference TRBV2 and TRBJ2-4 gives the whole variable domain EPEVTQTPSHQVTQMGQEVILRCVPISNHLYFYWYRQILGQKVEFLVSFYNNEISEKSEIFDDQFSVERPDGSNFTLKIRSTKLEDSAMYFCASRGLLLGQNIQYFGAGTRLSVL.

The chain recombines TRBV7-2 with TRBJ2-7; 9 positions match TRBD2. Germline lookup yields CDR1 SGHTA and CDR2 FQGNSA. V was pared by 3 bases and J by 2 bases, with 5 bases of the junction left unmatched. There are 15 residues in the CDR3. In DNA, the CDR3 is TGTGCCAGCAGCTTCAAGACTAGCGGTGCCTACGAGCAGTACTTC. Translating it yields CASSFKTSGAYEQYF. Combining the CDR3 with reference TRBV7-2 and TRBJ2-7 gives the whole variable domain GAGVSQSPSNKVTEKGKDVELRCDPISGHTALYWYRQSLGQGLEFLIYFQGNSAPDKSGLPSDRFSAERTGGSVSTLTIQRTQQEDSAVYLCASSFKTSGAYEQYFGPGTRLTVT.

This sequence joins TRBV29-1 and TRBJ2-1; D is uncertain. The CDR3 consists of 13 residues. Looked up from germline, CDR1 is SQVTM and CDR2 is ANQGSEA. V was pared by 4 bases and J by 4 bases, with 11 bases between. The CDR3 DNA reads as TGCAGCGTTGCCAGTACAGTATACAATGAGCAGTTCTTC. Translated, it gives CSVASTVYNEQFF.

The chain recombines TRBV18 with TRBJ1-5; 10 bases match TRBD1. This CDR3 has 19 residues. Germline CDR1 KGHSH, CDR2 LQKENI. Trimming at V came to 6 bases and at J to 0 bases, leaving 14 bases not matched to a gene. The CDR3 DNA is TGTGCCAGCTCCCAAAACGCCCTGGGACAGGGGTATAGCAATCAGCCCCAGCATTTT. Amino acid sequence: CASSQNALGQGYSNQPQHF.

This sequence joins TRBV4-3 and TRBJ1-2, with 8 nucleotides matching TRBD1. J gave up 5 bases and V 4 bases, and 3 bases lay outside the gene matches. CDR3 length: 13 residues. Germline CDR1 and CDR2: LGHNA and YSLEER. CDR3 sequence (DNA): TGCGCCAGCAGCCTAGACAGGGGATATGGCTACACCTTC. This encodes CASSLDRGYGYTF.

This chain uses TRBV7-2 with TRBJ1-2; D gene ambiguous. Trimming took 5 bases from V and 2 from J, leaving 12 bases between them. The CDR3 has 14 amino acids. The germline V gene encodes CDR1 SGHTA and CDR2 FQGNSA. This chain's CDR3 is CASSRNGRNYGYTF. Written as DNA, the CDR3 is TGTGCCAGCAGCCGGAACGGGAGGAACTATGGCTACACCTTC.